This entry lists 15 T cell receptor beta chains sequenced from one sample in a study of T cells in Graves' hyperthyroidism and ophthalmopathy. Amplified TCR beta CDR3 regions came from RNA transcripts. During a first-round RT-PCR of the TCR CDR3, the HTBI primer set was used. TCRdb re-analysed the multiplex PCR reads in MiXCR, keeping a single row per CDR3 protein. The sample has around 420,000 distinct CDR3 sequences; around a sixth are singletons. The sequencing input was blood. These receptors all come from a woman aged 18-35 years with Graves' hyperthyroidism.

V gene TRBV6-2 or TRBV6-3 combines with J gene TRBJ2-1, with 14 bases that match TRBD2. In germline, CDR1 is MNHEY, CDR2 SVGEGT. With 0 bases clipped from V and 7 bases from J, the junction kept 8 bases outside the gene matches. The CDR3 covers 18 residues. The CDR3: CASSYSRTSGGMRNEQFF. The DNA of the CDR3 is TGTGCCAGCAGTTACTCTAGGACTAGCGGGGGGATGAGAAATGAGCAGTTCTTC.

Comments on this clonotype: This may be a read error, as it is one base from a much larger clone. V usage is TRBV6-1 and J usage is TRBJ1-2; D is unresolved. Germline assignment: CDR1 MNHNS and CDR2 SASEGT. V lost 5 bases to trimming and J lost 10 bases, with 14 bases between them. The CDR3 totals 12 residues. The CDR3 nucleotides read TGTGCCAGCAGTAACGCAGGAGGCGCCTACACCTTC. Translating gives CASSNAGGAYTF.

This clonotype appeared many times. V is TRBV20-1 and J is TRBJ1-2; D remains unclear. CDR3 length: 8 residues. Germline CDR1 DFQATT, CDR2 SNEGSKA (reference sequence). The CDR3 DNA reads as TGCACCCCAGGAGGCTACACCTTC. It specifies CTPGGYTF.

This clonotype came up many times. V gene TRBV10-3 combines with J gene TRBJ1-3, with D possibly matching TRBD1 (5 bases). CDR3 length: 15 residues. V lost 2 bases and J lost 2, with 10 bases in between. The germline V gene encodes CDR1 ENHRY and CDR2 SYGVKD. The CDR3 reads CAISEALGPGNTIYF. The CDR3 DNA is TGTGCCATCAGTGAGGCTCTGGGGCCTGGAAACACCATATATTTT.

The rearrangement uses TRBV19 and TRBJ2-7; D possibly uses TRBD1 or TRBD2 (5 bases each). This CDR3 contains 15 residues. Germline V gene sequence: CDR1 LNHDA, CDR2 SQIVND (reference sequence). Trimming removed 6 bases at V and 1 base at J, with 16 bases between. CDR3: CASSSSRDGSYEQYF. CDR3 in DNA: TGTGCCAGTAGCAGTAGCCGGGACGGATCCTACGAGCAGTACTTC.

This clonotype was picked up many times. V and J are TRBV24-1 and TRBJ1-5, with a tentative D call TRBD1 (6 bases). The CDR3 is made up of 16 amino acids. The germline V gene encodes CDR1 KGHDR and CDR2 SFDVKD. The DNA for the CDR3 is TGTGCTCACCCGTGGGCCAGTTGGGGGGCAAGTCAGCCCCAGCATTTT. Translation gives CAHPWASWGASQPQHF.

This clonotype was seen at least ten times. The chain employs TRBV20-1 and TRBJ2-7; a possible D gene is TRBD2 (6 bases). The germline V and J ends were trimmed by 5 bases and 2 bases, with 19 bases remaining between them. Germline V lookup: CDR1 DFQATT, CDR2 SNEGSKA (reference sequence). The CDR3 runs to 15 residues. CDR3 bases: TGCAGTGCTGCCCCACATCTGGGGACTCCCTACGAGCAGTACTTC. This translates into CSAAPHLGTPYEQYF.

This chain uses TRBV7-9 with TRBJ2-1, with 15 bases fitting TRBD2. J lost 7 bases, V lost 4 bases, and 8 bases had no gene match. The CDR3 has 17 residues. CDR1 and CDR2 from the germline V gene are SEHNR and FQNEAQ (reference sequence). CDR3 sequence reads: CASSSRTSGRGVNEQFF. CDR3 DNA: TGTGCCAGCAGCTCGCGGACTAGCGGGAGGGGGGTTAATGAGCAGTTCTTC.

This clonotype was seen a few times. The chain combines TRBV6-1 with TRBJ1-4; D remains unclear. Trimming shortened V by 7 bases and J by 3 bases, and 12 bases separated the two germline ends. Looked up from germline, CDR1 is MNHNS and CDR2 is SASEGT. CDR3 length equals 14 residues. CDR3 sequence: CASKEARPNEKLFF. Here the CDR3 DNA reads TGTGCCAGCAAAGAAGCAAGACCTAATGAAAAACTGTTTTTT.

This clonotype occurred many times. V is TRBV12-3 or TRBV12-4 and J is TRBJ2-5; 13 nucleotides line up with TRBD2. With V trimmed by 5 bases and J by 4 bases, 7 bases remained unmatched. The CDR3 is made up of 16 amino acids. The CDR3 DNA reads as TGTGCCAGCAGTAAAACTAGCGGGGGGGCCGGAGAGACCCAGTACTTC. Encoded protein: CASSKTSGGAGETQYF.

The chain uses TRBV5-6 and TRBJ2-5; D gene unclear. Trimming took off 0 bases at V and 0 bases at J, with 9 bases between the two ends. This CDR3 is 15 amino acids long. Germline CDR1 reads SGHDT; CDR2 reads YYEEEE. The CDR3 DNA is TGTGCCAGCAGCTTGGAGGGTGGCTACCAAGAGACCCAGTACTTC. Amino acid sequence: CASSLEGGYQETQYF.

This rearrangement joins TRBV19 to TRBJ1-2; TRBD1 agrees at 10 bases. V gave up 5 bases and J gave up 6 bases; unmatched junction bases: 6. The CDR3 is made up of 14 amino acids. CDR1 is LNHDA and CDR2 is SQIVND in the germline V gene (reference sequence). CDR3 sequence: CASSLTGGEDGYTF. CDR3 nucleotide sequence: TGTGCCAGTAGTTTGACAGGGGGCGAGGATGGCTACACCTTC.

This clonotype was counted only a few times. The genes are TRBV15 and TRBJ2-3; D remains ambiguous. The CDR3 is 17 residues long. V lost 2 bases, J lost 2 bases, and 17 bases lay in between. Germline V gives CDR1 LNHNV, CDR2 YYDKDF (reference sequence). The CDR3 region is CATSRPPGARNTDTQYF. The CDR3 DNA is TGTGCCACCAGCAGACCTCCCGGCGCCCGGAACACAGATACGCAGTATTTT.

This clonotype was found many times. This sequence joins TRBV24-1 and TRBJ2-5; 9 positions agree with TRBD1. The germline V gene encodes CDR1 KGHDR and CDR2 SFDVKD. The CDR3 length is 13 residues. V lost 7 bases, J lost 4 bases, and 3 bases stayed unmatched. CDR3 sequence (DNA): TGTGCCACCAGCGGGACAGGGCTAGAGACCCAGTACTTC. Amino acids: CATSGTGLETQYF.

The table lists this clonotype with a few counts. The rearrangement links TRBV5-1 to TRBJ2-7; 8 bases align to TRBD1. This CDR3 has 14 amino acids. The ends lost 5 bases at V and 5 bases at J; junction bases unmatched: 9. Per the germline V gene, CDR1 is SGHRS and CDR2 is YFSETQ. CDR3 in DNA: TGCGCCAGCAGTCCCCCGGGACAGGTCAACGAGCAGTACTTC. Its translation is CASSPPGQVNEQYF.